The clone carrying this TCR beta chain was found many times. The antigen remains unidentified. The CDR3 runs to 17 residues. The V and J ends lost 7 bases and 5 bases, in that order; junction bases with no gene match: 20. CDR1 and CDR2 (germline): SGHRS, YFSETQ. Template material for amplifying TCR beta CDR3 regions consisted of RNA transcripts. The primer set for the first-round RT-PCR of the TCR CDR3 was HTBI. TCRdb called the multiplex PCR reads again in MiXCR, with one record for every CDR3 protein. This sample carries 450,000 to 650,000 distinct CDR3 sequences, about a fifth of them seen once, and the ten largest clones take 26%. The data were obtained in a study of T cells in Graves' hyperthyroidism and ophthalmopathy. Study-wide results and limits: A model using 13 V-J features told ophthalmopathy apart from stable hyperthyroidism. Peripheral blood also featured most of the thyroid clonotypes expanded above 0.001.

Subjects aged 18 to 65 presented with newly diagnosed hyperthyroidism of less than 2 months' duration. This sequence was found in a man between 18 and 35 years old with Graves' hyperthyroidism. The chain uses TRBV5-1 and TRBJ1-2, with 7 positions matching TRBD1. Material for sequencing was blood. This CDR3 reads CASAREGAPDIGYGYTF. The CDR3, as DNA: TGCGCCAGCGCCCGGGAGGGGGCCCCAGATATAGGTTATGGCTACACCTTC.